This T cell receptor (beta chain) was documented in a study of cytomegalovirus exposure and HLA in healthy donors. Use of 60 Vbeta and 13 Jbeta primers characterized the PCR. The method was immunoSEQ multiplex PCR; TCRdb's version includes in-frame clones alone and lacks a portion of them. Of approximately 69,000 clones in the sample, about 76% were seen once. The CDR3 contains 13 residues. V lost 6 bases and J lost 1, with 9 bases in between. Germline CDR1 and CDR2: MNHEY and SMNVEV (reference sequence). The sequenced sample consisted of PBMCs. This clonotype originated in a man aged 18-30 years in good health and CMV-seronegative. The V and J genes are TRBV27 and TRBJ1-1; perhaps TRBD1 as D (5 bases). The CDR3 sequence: CASRTGGNTEAFF. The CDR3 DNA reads TGTGCCAGCAGGACCGGGGGGAACACTGAAGCTTTCTTT.